These 10 T cell receptor beta chains came from one sample sequenced in a study of T-cell reconstitution after alpha-beta-depleted transplantation in children (dated by TCRdb to about 2016). Libraries were made using PCR. The sequencing machine was an Illumina HiSeq 2500. To normalize quantification of the TCRbeta repertoire, the TCR libraries were built with molecular barcoding that relied on unique molecular identifiers. In TCRdb, the public reads were trimmed at Q25 with fastp and aligned with MiXCR, with productive beta chains retained. Each entry merges the rows of one CDR3 protein and shows their most common DNA and genes. Within this sample are 600,000 to 700,000 distinct CDR3 sequences, with approximately 16% of them counted one time only. Approximately 1.1% of the sample is in the top ten clones. Here the sequenced sample was PBMCs from the stem cell graft donor, taken from the stem cell graft. The receptors shown here come from a human donor who donated a stem cell graft to a child with acute myeloid leukemia.

This clonotype was counted only a few times. The chain is built from TRBV5-1 and TRBJ2-3; possibly TRBD1 for D (6 bases). This CDR3 spans 14 amino acids. Germline-derived CDR1 and CDR2 are SGHRS and YFSETQ. The V end was cut by 5 bases, the J end by 6 bases, with 16 bases between. The CDR3 sequence is CASSPQPGDDTQYF. CDR3 DNA sequence: TGCGCCAGCAGTCCGCAGCCAGGGGACGATACGCAGTATTTT.

This clonotype was recorded at least ten times. The J gene is TRBJ2-2, the V gene TRBV10-3; the D is unclear. V gave up 4 bases and J gave up 1 base, with 7 bases separating them. CDR3 size: 14 residues. CDR1 is ENHRY and CDR2 is SYGVKD in the germline V gene. The CDR3 DNA sequence: TGTGCCATCAGTGCGAACCAGAACACCGGGGAGCTGTTTTTT. It codes for CAISANQNTGELFF.

This clonotype was observed a handful of times. V usage is TRBV20-1 and J usage is TRBJ2-7; TRBD2 matches at 15 bases. CDR1 is DFQATT and CDR2 is SNEGSKA in the germline V gene (reference sequence). Trimming removed 2 bases from V and 2 bases from J; junction bases left unmatched: 10. CDR3 length equals 18 residues. The CDR3 is CSARKLGLAGGLPYEQYF. Written as DNA, the CDR3 is TGCAGTGCTAGAAAACTGGGACTAGCGGGGGGTCTACCCTACGAGCAGTACTTC.

Ten or more counts support this clonotype. This chain connects TRBV7-2 to TRBJ1-5; D is uncertain. CDR1 SGHTA and CDR2 FQGNSA come from the germline V gene. The ends were cut back, 1 base at V and 7 bases at J, with 14 bases in the middle. The CDR3 sequence is 15 residues long. The CDR3 nucleotides read TGTGCCAGCAGCTTAGAAAGTAGGGCTAGACAGCCCCAGCATTTT. Translation: CASSLESRARQPQHF.

This clonotype was counted a few times. The rearrangement joins TRBV20-1 to TRBJ1-2, with 7 positions matching TRBD1. V lost 6 bases and J lost 0; bases outside the gene matches: 7. Germline V CDR1 and CDR2: DFQATT, SNEGSKA (reference sequence). CDR3 length: 14 residues. The CDR3 is CSAATGTANYGYTF. The CDR3 DNA reads as TGCAGTGCGGCCACCGGGACAGCTAACTATGGCTACACCTTC.

This clonotype was recorded many times. This chain uses TRBV24-1 with TRBJ2-1; D is uncertain. Germline V gene lookup returns CDR1 KGHDR and CDR2 SFDVKD. V lost 3 bases and J lost 7, with 15 bases in between. The CDR3 is made up of 15 amino acids. CDR3 residues: CATSDKIARQNEQFF. CDR3 sequence (DNA): TGTGCCACCAGTGATAAAATAGCCAGGCAAAATGAGCAGTTCTTC.

This clonotype was seen at least ten times. This chain links TRBV27 with TRBJ2-1, with D possibly being TRBD1 (6 bases). CDR1 MNHEY and CDR2 SMNVEV come from the germline V gene (reference sequence). The CDR3 sequence is 16 residues long. Trimming cost V 5 bases and J 2 bases, with 16 bases left between them. CDR3 nucleotides: TGTGCCAGCAGTAGACAAGGGACACCAGCCTACAATGAGCAGTTCTTC. This gives the protein CASSRQGTPAYNEQFF.

This clonotype was detected many times. V gene TRBV2 combines with J gene TRBJ1-4, with D unclear. The V and J ends lost 4 bases and 6 bases respectively, with 15 bases between them. The CDR3 sequence is 15 residues long. CDR1 and CDR2 (germline): SNHLY, FYNNEI. The CDR3 loop is CASSGTQARHEKLFF. DNA for the CDR3: TGTGCCAGCAGTGGGACGCAGGCGAGACATGAAAAACTGTTTTTT.

This clonotype has ten or more counts. V gene TRBV6-5 combines with J gene TRBJ1-1; D is perhaps TRBD1 (6 bases). Germline V gives CDR1 MNHEY, CDR2 SVGAGI. This CDR3 region has 13 residues. V dropped 2 bases and J dropped 5 bases, with 9 bases sitting between them. The CDR3, as DNA: TGTGCCAGCAGTTACCTAGGGGGGACTGAAGCTTTCTTT. Residues: CASSYLGGTEAFF.

In this sample, this clonotype turned up many times. V usage is TRBV5-6 and J usage is TRBJ1-2; 9 nucleotides align to TRBD1. This CDR3 region has 13 residues. The germline V gene encodes CDR1 SGHDT and CDR2 YYEEEE. V lost 6 bases and J lost 5; bases outside the gene matches: 5. The CDR3 loop is CASIKQGAYGYTF. The CDR3 nucleotides read TGTGCCAGCATCAAACAGGGGGCTTATGGCTACACCTTC.